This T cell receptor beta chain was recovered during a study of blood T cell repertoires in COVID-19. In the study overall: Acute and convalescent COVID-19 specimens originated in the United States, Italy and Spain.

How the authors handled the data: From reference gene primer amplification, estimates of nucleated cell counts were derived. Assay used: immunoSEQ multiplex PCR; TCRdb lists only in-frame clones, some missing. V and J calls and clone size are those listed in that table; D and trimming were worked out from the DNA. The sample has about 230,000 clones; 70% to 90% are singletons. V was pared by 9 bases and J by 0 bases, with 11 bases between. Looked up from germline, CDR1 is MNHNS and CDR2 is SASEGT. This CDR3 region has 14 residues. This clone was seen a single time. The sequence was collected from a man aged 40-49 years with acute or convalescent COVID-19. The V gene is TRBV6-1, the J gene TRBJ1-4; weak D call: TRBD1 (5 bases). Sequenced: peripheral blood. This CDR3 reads CASQGIATNEKLFF. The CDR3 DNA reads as TGTGCCAGTCAGGGCATTGCAACTAATGAAAAACTGTTTTTT.